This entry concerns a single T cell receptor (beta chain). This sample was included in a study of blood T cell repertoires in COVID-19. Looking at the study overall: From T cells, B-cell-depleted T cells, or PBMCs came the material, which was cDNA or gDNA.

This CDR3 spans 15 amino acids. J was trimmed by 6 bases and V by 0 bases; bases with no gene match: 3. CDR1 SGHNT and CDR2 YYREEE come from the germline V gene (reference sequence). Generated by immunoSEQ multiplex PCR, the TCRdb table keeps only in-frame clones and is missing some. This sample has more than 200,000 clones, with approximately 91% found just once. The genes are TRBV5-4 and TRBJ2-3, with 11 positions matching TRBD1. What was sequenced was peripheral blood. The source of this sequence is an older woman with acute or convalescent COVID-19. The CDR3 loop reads CASSLGTGGLDTQYF. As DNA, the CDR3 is TGTGCCAGCAGCTTGGGGACAGGGGGCCTGGATACGCAGTATTTT.